The sequence of this TCR beta chain was determined in a study of Graves' ophthalmopathy and Graves' hyperthyroidism. This clonotype was counted at least ten times. CDR3 size: 13 residues. In germline, CDR1 is MNHEY, CDR2 SMNVEV (reference sequence). Trimming cost V 4 bases and J 6 bases, with 13 bases left between them. Amplification of the TCR beta CDR3 regions used RNA transcripts (as template). Investigators did first-round RT-PCR with HTBI primers, then second-round multiplex PCR. TCRdb re-derived calls from the multiplex PCR reads in MiXCR, one entry per CDR3 protein. The data contain 400,000 to 450,000 distinct CDR3 sequences, 20% to 25% of them singletons.

The chain couples TRBV27 to TRBJ2-7; no clear D. The sample comprised peripheral blood. This TCR was recovered from a woman between 18 and 29 years old with stable Graves' hyperthyroidism. CDR3: CASSSPPHSEQYF. The DNA of the CDR3 is TGTGCCAGCAGTTCCCCTCCCCACAGCGAGCAGTACTTC.